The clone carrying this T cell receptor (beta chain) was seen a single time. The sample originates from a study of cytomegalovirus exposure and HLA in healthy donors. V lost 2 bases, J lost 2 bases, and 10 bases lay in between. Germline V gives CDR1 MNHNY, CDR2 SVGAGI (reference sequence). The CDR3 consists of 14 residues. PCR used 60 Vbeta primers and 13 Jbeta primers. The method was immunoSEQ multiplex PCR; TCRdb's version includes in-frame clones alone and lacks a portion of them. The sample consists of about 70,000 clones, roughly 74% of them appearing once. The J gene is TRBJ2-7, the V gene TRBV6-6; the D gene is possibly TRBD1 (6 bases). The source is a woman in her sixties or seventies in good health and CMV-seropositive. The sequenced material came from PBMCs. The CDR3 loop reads CASSYGDNAYEQYF. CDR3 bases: TGTGCCAGCAGTTACGGGGACAATGCCTACGAGCAGTACTTC.